The 8 T cell receptor beta chains in this list originate from one sample, sequenced in a study of response to subunit inactivated influenza vaccine. In TCRdb, the RT-PCR reads were re-called with MiXCR into one record per CDR3 protein. The data hold about 530,000 distinct CDR3 sequences, with about an eighth observed a single time. This material consisted of PBMCs from blood, taken on the day of vaccination. The receptors originated from a man between 45 and 60 years old who received an inactivated influenza vaccine.

This clonotype appeared a few times. V and J are TRBV20-1 and TRBJ2-7, with 8 positions matching TRBD2. There are 15 residues in the CDR3. The V segment lost 0 bases and the J segment 5 bases; nucleotides outside the gene matches: 9. Germline V lookup: CDR1 DFQATT, CDR2 SNEGSKA (reference sequence). For the CDR3, the DNA is TGCAGTGCTAGAGAGCGGGAGGTGGATTCGGACGAGCAGTACTTC. It yields the protein CSAREREVDSDEQYF.

The rearrangement uses TRBV6-1 and TRBJ2-3; 10 bases agree with TRBD1. Germline V gene sequence: CDR1 MNHNS, CDR2 SASEGT. After removal of 6 bases from V and 3 bases from J, the junction contained 3 bases not matched to a gene. The CDR3 extends over 14 amino acids. The CDR3 here is CASRGQGETDTQYF. The CDR3 bases are TGTGCCAGCAGAGGACAGGGGGAGACAGATACGCAGTATTTT.

The genes are TRBV6-2 or TRBV6-3 and TRBJ2-5; 9 bases are a match to TRBD1. CDR3 length equals 17 residues. The V segment lost 5 bases and the J segment 1 base; nucleotides outside the gene matches: 11. From germline, CDR1 is MNHEY and CDR2 SVGEGT. In DNA form, the CDR3 reads TGTGCCAGCAGTATAGGACAGGGGCCGGCGTTCCAAGAGACCCAGTACTTC. Translation: CASSIGQGPAFQETQYF.

This clonotype was seen only a few times. J is TRBJ2-2 and V is TRBV20-1; 10 positions match TRBD2. The germline V gene has CDR1 DFQATT and CDR2 SNEGSKA (reference sequence). The CDR3 is made up of 16 amino acids. After removal of 4 bases from V and 1 base from J, the junction contained 6 bases not matched to a gene. CDR3 in amino acids: CSAKVLAGENTGELFF. As DNA, the CDR3 is TGCAGTGCTAAGGTTCTAGCGGGGGAGAACACCGGGGAGCTGTTTTTT.

In nucleotides, the CDR3 is TGTGCCAGCAGTGAACACGGACCCGAGCAGTACTTC. Its translation: CASSEHGPEQYF. This chain joins TRBV2 and TRBJ2-7; D remains ambiguous. From germline, CDR1 is SNHLY and CDR2 FYNNEI. The germline V and J ends were trimmed by 2 bases and 6 bases, with 8 bases remaining between them. This CDR3 comprises 12 residues.

This clonotype was observed a few times. The rearrangement joins TRBV12-3 or TRBV12-4 to TRBJ2-1; D perhaps matches TRBD2 (5 bases). This CDR3 region has 10 residues. V lost 4 bases and J 13 bases, leaving 8 bases between the germline ends. DNA of the CDR3: TGTGCCAGCAGTTCCGAGGGTCAGTTCTTC. It yields the protein CASSSEGQFF.

The chain joins TRBV27 to TRBJ2-7; D is undetermined. V was pared by 3 bases and J by 6 bases, with 12 bases between. Germline CDR1 is MNHEY and CDR2 is SMNVEV (reference sequence). The CDR3 consists of 13 residues. The CDR3 here is CASSFNSHSEQYF. For the CDR3, the DNA is TGTGCCAGCAGTTTCAACAGCCACAGCGAGCAGTACTTC.

The sample holds a few counts of this clonotype. The rearrangement uses TRBV12-3 or TRBV12-4 and TRBJ2-1; 9 bases agree with TRBD2. The trim removed 1 base at V and 0 bases at J, leaving 4 bases unmatched. The CDR3 extends over 17 amino acids. The CDR3 protein is CASSLVGLASSYNEQFF. Here the CDR3 DNA reads TGTGCCAGCAGTTTAGTTGGACTAGCGAGCTCCTACAATGAGCAGTTCTTC.